This T cell receptor beta chain was sequenced in a study of shared clonotypes between healthy human individuals (dated by TCRdb to the early 2020s). Looking at the study overall: The cohort comprised a couple of women and a few men aged 18 to 49 years. To increase sequencing depth and limit assay-specific biases, TCR repertoire library preparation and sequencing were carried out by different laboratories using diverse techniques. Between about 0.8 and 9 billion PBMCs per donor were obtained by leukapheresis. For each donor, three plates each were used for CD4 naive and CD4 memory, two plates were used for CD8 naive, and one plate was used for CD8 memory. To estimate repertoire size and how much clonotypes are shared between individuals, the study performed deep sequencing of blood TCR repertoires from a few healthy adults. General conclusions and limits of the study: Higher generation probabilities were observed for clonotypes shared by all four sorted-subset donors than for non-shared clonotypes. Rarefaction of sorted-subset datasets indicated incomplete sequencing despite the large sequencing depth. Naive subsets generally had larger estimated clonotype richness than memory subsets. Based on pairwise subsampling, the degree of clonotype sharing among donors was expected to be affected by sequencing depth. Sampling was restricted to blood, and TCR repertoires in tissues likely differ from the TCR repertoires found in blood. Sharing across a handful of donors was observed for 4.5% to 6.5% of naive CD4, about 3.2% of naive CD8, 2% to 2.5% of memory CD4, and around 0.4% of memory CD8 clonotypes. Because the study included only a small number of donors, the genetic and exposure-history diversity represented was limited.

Worth noting for this clone: The target of this receptor is not known. No clone much larger than this one lies a single base away; base qualities are absent.

V and J lose 7 bases and 2 bases, and a span of 8 bases separates them. Its CDR3 holds 11 amino acids, cysteine through phenylalanine. Just the 33-base CDR3 DNA is kept, in frame starting at base 1. CDR1 is given as SQVTM and CDR2 as ANQGSEA, both from the germline V gene. CD8 naive samples were obtained by positive selection for CCR7 among CD45RO-negative cells, yielding a CD45RA+CCR7+ population from which TemRA cells were excluded. The donors were healthy, HIV-negative adults with no recently reported acute infections or vaccinations. Only Caucasian adults living in Nashville, Tennessee, USA were represented among the donors. Blood was collected by leukapheresis, and PBMCs were isolated by Ficoll-Histopaque density gradient centrifugation and then cryopreserved in liquid nitrogen vapor phase. Purity and quantity of every magnetically sorted T cell population were checked by analytical flow cytometry. From each sorted fraction, genomic DNA was isolated and quantified by UV absorbance on a Nanodrop 2000c.

Using the deep immunoSEQ assay, TCR CDR3 regions were amplified from genomic DNA by multiplex PCR. Extracted genomic DNA from each cell subset was distributed evenly across all wells of several immunoSEQ 96-well plates, and each plate was treated as a replicate. For sorted subsets, 150 to 250 ng genomic DNA, equal to tens of thousands of T cell genomes, was loaded into each replicate PCR. Purified libraries were measured with a Qubit 3.0 fluorometer, size-checked on a Bioanalyzer 2100, and measured again with the KAPA Library Quantification kit. A separate single-read 150-cycle Illumina NextSeq 550 flow cell was used to sequence each immunoSEQ 96-well plate. The original pipeline was this. Because the immunoSEQ output held only junctional sequences and lacked quality scores, the filtering could not match the filtering applied to full-length reads. To assign V/J genes and CDR3, sequences were annotated using PyIR, a Python wrapper for IgBLAST v1.9, with IMGT germline references. Reads were removed for weak V/J assignments (E-value above 1e-6), missing CDR3, stop codons, out-of-frame junctions, or ambiguous translated residues. A V3J clonotype was defined by an identical inferred V gene, J gene, and CDR3 amino acid sequence. To compute the percentage overlap between repertoires, the number of shared unique clonotypes was divided by the size of the smaller repertoire. Three approaches were used to assess repertoire richness: RTK rarefaction, the Chao1 estimator, and Recon v2.1 estimates of unobserved clonotypes. For all TCRbeta clonotypes obtained by the gDNA method from several donors, generation probabilities were computed with OLGA. Entries here come from immuneACCESS through TCRdb and include only in-frame sequences with V and J called. Some clones fail to appear in such tables; in the studies checked, an unresolved V gene covers under half of the shortfall, and the cause of the remainder is unknown. Clone size and the V and J calls come from that table; the DNA yielded D and trimming. Recorded for this sample are a few million clones; over 85% of them occurred a single time. More than 1.5% of the sample goes to the ten largest clones.

Sequenced sample: naive CD8+ T cells from PBMCs. Reading the label with the study, this specimen's cell subset or site is: CD45RA+CCR7+. This receptor was taken from a man younger than 35 in good health. Some clones in this sample may be carry-over from other donors' samples. The chain couples TRBV29-1 to TRBJ1-2; the D gene lacks a confident call. The CDR3 has the sequence CSGTDNYGYTF. The DNA sequence is given as TGCAGCGGGACTGACAACTATGGCTACACCTTC.